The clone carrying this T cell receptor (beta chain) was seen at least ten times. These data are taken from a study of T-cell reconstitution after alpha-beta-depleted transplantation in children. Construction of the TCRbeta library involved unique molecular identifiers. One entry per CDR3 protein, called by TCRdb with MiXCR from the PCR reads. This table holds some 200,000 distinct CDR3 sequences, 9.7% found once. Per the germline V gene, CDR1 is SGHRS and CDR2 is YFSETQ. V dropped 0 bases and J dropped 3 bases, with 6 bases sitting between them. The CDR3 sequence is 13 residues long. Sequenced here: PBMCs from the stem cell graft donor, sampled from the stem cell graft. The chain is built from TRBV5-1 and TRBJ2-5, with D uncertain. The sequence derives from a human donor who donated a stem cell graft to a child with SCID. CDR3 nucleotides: TGCGCCAGCAGCTTGGGGTCCGAAGAGACCCAGTACTTC. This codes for CASSLGSEETQYF.